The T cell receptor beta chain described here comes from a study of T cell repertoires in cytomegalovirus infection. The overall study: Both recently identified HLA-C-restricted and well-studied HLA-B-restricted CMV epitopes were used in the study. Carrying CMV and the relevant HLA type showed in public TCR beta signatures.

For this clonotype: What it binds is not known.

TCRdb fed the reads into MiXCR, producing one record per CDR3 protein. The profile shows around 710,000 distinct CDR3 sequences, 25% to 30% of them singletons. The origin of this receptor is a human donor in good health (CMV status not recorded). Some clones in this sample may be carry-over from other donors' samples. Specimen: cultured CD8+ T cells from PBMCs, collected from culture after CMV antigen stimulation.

CDR3 nucleotide sequence: TGTGCCATCAGTGACCACGAGGTAGGGTATACTGAAGCTTTCTTT. This encodes CAISDHEVGYTEAFF. The V and J genes are TRBV10-3 and TRBJ1-1; D remains unclear. The V and J ends lost 3 bases and 5 bases respectively, with 16 bases between them. The CDR3 extends over 15 amino acids. The germline CDR1 and CDR2 sequences are ENHRY and SYGVKD.